What follows is one TCR beta chain and its context. What it binds is unknown. The entry originates in a study of liver allograft versus peripheral blood T cells. For the study at large: Transplanted-liver and recipient peripheral blood T cell receptor repertoires were compared. Study-wide results and caveats: Peripheral blood reportedly held T cell receptor repertoires that differed from those inside liver allografts.

CDR3 length equals 15 residues. The V end was cut by 3 bases, the J end by 8 bases, with 22 bases between. Germline CDR1 reads GTSNPN; CDR2 reads SVGIG (reference sequence). TCRdb itself ran the reads through MiXCR, one entry per CDR3 protein. The sample shows approximately 10,000 distinct CDR3 sequences, less than 20% of them seen only once. This receptor was taken from a human patient who had a liver transplant. The graft donor may have contributed some T cells. The chain carries TRBV30 and TRBJ1-2; no definite D call. The CDR3 is CAWSPYWAAAGGYTF. CDR3 sequence (DNA): TGTGCCTGGAGCCCCTACTGGGCCGCGGCGGGCGGCTACACCTTC.